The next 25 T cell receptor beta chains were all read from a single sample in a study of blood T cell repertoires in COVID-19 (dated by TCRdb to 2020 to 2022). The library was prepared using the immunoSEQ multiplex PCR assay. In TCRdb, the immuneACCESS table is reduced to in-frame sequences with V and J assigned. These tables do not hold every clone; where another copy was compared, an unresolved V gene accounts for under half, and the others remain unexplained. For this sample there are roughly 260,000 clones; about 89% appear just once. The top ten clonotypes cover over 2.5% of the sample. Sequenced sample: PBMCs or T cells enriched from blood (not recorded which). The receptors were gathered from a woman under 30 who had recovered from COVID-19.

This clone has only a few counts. The CDR3: CASSQALVAGAYEQYF. The DNA for the CDR3 is TGTGCCAGCAGCCAAGCGTTAGTAGCGGGAGCCTACGAGCAGTACTTC. The chain couples TRBV14 to TRBJ2-7; TRBD2 matches 9 bases. Germline values: CDR1 SGHDN, CDR2 FVKESK. This CDR3 is 16 amino acids long. V shed 1 base and J 2 bases; nucleotides not matched to a gene: 6.

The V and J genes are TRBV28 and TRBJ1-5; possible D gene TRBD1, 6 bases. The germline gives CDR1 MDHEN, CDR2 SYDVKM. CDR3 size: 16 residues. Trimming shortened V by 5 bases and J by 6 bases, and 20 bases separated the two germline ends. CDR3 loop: CASSNPGQGTGQPQHF. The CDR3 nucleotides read TGTGCCAGCAGTAACCCGGGGCAGGGGACGGGTCAGCCCCAGCATTTT.

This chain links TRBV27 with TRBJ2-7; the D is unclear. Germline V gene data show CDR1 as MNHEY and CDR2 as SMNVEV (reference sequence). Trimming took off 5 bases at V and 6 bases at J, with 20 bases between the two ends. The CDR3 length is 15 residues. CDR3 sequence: CASSPPPAAAIEQYF. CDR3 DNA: TGTGCCAGCAGTCCTCCCCCTGCGGCAGCCATCGAGCAGTACTTC.

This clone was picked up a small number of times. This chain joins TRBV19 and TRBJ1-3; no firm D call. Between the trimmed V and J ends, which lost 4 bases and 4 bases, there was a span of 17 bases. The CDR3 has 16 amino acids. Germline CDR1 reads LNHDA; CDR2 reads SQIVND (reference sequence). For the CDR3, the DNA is TGTGCCAGTAGTACGGGGTTTTGGGGAGACGGAAACACCATATATTTT. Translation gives CASSTGFWGDGNTIYF.

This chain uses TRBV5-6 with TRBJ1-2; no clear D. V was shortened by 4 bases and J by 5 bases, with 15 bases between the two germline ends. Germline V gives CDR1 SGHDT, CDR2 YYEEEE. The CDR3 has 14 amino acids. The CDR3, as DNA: TGTGCCAGCAGCCAAAAAACCCGGGAATATGGCTACACCTTC. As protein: CASSQKTREYGYTF.

The CDR3 bases are TGTGCCAGTAGTATAGATAGACTAGCGGGTGCCTACGAGCAGTACTTC. Amino acid sequence: CASSIDRLAGAYEQYF. This chain uses TRBV19 with TRBJ2-7; 10 nucleotides match TRBD2. V dropped 0 bases and J dropped 2; count of bases not matched to a gene: 4. There are 16 residues in the CDR3. CDR1 and CDR2 from the germline V gene are LNHDA and SQIVND (reference sequence).

The DNA of the CDR3 is TGTGCCAGCAGCTTAGCGCGGACTAGCGGGGTAAGCTACGAGCAGTACTTC. It codes for CASSLARTSGVSYEQYF. This rearrangement joins TRBV7-2 to TRBJ2-7; the match to TRBD2 covers 12 bases. Germline assignment: CDR1 SGHTA and CDR2 FQGNSA. The CDR3 has 17 amino acids. Trimming at V came to 0 bases and at J to 3 bases, leaving 6 bases not matched to a gene.

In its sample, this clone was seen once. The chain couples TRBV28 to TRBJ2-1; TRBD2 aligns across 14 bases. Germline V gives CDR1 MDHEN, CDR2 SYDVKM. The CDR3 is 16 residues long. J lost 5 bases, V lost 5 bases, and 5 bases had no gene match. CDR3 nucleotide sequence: TGTGCCAGCAGTCCTCCGACTAGCGGGGGGGACAATGAGCAGTTCTTC. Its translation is CASSPPTSGGDNEQFF.

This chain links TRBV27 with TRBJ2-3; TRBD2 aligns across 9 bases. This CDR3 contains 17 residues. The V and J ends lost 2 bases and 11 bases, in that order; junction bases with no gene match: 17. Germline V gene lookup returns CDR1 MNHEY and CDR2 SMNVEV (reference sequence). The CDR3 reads CASSLAGGPDPPTGQYF. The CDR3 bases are TGTGCCAGCAGTTTAGCGGGGGGGCCGGACCCCCCTACGGGGCAGTATTTT.

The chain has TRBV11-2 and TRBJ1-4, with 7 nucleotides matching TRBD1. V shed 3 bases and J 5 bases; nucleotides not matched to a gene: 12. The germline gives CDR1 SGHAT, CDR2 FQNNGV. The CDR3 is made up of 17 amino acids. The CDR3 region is CASSFLQVGTENEKLFF. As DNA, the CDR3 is TGTGCCAGCAGCTTCCTCCAGGTCGGGACAGAGAATGAAAAACTGTTTTTT.

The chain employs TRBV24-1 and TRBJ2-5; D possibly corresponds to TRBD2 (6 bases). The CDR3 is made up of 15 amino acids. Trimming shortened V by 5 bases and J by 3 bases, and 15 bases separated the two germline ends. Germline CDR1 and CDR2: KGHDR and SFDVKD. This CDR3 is CATSGTWGGEETQYF. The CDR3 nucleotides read TGTGCCACCAGTGGAACCTGGGGCGGGGAAGAGACCCAGTACTTC.

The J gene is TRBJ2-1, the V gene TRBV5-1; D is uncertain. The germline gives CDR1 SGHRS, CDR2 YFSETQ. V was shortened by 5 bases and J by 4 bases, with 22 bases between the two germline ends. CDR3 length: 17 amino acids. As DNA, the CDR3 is TGCGCCAGCAGTACATCAACCACCCTCATCCGTTACAATGAGCAGTTCTTC. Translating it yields CASSTSTTLIRYNEQFF.

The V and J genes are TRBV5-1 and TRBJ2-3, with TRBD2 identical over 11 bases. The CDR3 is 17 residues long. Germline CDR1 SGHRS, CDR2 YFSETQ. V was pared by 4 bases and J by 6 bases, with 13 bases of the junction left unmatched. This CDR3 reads CASSAKKTGTSGDTQYF. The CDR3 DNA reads TGCGCCAGCAGCGCCAAAAAAACCGGGACTAGCGGTGATACGCAGTATTTT.

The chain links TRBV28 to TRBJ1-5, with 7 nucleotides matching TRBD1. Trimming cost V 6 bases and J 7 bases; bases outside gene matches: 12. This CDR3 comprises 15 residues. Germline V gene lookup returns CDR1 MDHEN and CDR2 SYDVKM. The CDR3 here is CASRPAQGVYQPQHF. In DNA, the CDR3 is TGTGCCAGCAGGCCCGCGCAGGGGGTATACCAGCCCCAGCATTTT.

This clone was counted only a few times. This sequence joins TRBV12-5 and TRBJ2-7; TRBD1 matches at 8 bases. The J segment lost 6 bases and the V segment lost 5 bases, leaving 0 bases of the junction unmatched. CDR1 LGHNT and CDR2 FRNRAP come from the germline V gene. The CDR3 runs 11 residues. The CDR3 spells CASGDRGEQYF. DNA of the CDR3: TGTGCTAGTGGTGACAGGGGCGAGCAGTACTTC.

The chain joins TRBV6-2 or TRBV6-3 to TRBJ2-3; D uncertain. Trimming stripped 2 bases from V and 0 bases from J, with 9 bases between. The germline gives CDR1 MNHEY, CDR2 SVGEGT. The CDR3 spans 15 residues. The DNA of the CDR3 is TGTGCCAGCAGTTACAAGGAGATTAGCACAGATACGCAGTATTTT. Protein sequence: CASSYKEISTDTQYF.

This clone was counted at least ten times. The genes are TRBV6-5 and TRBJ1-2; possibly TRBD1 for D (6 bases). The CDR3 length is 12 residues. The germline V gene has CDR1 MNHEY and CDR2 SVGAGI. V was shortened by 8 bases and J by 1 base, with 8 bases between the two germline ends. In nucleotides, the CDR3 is TGTGCCAGCCAACAGGGTAACTATGGCTACACCTTC. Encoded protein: CASQQGNYGYTF.

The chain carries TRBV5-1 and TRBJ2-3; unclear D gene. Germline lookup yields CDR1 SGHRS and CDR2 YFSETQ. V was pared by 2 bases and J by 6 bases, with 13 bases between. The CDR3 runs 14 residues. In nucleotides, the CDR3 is TGCGCCAGCAGCTTAGACTTGGTATCCGATACGCAGTATTTT. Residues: CASSLDLVSDTQYF.

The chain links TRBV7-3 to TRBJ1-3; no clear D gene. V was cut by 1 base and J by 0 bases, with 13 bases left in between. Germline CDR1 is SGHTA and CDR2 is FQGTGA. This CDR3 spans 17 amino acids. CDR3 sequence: CASSLMVVQYSGNTIYF. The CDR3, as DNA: TGTGCCAGCAGCTTAATGGTCGTGCAGTACTCTGGAAACACCATATATTTT.

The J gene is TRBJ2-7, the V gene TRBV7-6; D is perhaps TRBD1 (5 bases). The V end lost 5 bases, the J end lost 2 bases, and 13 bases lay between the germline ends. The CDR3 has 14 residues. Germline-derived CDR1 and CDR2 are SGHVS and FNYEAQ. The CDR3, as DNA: TGTGCCAGCAGCCAGACAGTAAGCGCCTACGAGCAGTACTTC. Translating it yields CASSQTVSAYEQYF.

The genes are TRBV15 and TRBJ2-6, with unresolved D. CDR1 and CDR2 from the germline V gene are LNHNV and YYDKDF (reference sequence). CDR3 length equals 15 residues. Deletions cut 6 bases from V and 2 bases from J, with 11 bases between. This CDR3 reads CATSQQWAGANVLTF. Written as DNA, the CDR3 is TGTGCCACCAGTCAACAGTGGGCTGGGGCCAACGTCCTGACTTTC. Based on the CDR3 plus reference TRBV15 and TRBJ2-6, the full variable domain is DAMVIQNPRYQVTQFGKPVTLSCSQTLNHNVMYWYQQKSSQAPKLLFHYYDKDFNNEADTPDNFQSRRPNTSFCFLDIRSPGLGDTAMYLCATSQQWAGANVLTFGAGSRLTVL.

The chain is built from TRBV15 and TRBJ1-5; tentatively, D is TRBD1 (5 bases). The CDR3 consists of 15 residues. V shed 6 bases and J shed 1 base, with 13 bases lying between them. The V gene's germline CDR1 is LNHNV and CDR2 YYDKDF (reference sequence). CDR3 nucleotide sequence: TGTGCCACCAGACGGGGGGGATGGAGCAATCAGCCCCAGCATTTT. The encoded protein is CATRRGGWSNQPQHF.

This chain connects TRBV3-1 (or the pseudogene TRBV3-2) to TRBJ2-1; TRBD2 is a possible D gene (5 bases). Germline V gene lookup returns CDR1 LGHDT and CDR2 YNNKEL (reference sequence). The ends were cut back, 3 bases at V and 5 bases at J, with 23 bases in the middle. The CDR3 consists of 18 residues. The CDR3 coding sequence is TGTGCCAGCAGCCACACTCTGTCTTGCCTAGCTAGCAACAATGAGCAGTTCTTC. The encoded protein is CASSHTLSCLASNNEQFF.

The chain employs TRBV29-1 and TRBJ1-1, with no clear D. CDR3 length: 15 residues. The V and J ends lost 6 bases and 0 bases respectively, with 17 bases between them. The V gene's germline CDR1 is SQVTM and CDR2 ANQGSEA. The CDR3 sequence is CSVSKRDNMNTEAFF. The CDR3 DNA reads TGCAGCGTCTCAAAACGTGACAATATGAACACTGAAGCTTTCTTT.

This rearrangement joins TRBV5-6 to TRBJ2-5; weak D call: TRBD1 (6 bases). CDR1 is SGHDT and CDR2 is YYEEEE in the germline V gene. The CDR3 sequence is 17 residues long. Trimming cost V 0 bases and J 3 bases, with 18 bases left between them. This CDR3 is CASSLVETGTPEETQYF. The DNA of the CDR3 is TGTGCCAGCAGCTTGGTGGAAACCGGGACACCCGAAGAGACCCAGTACTTC.